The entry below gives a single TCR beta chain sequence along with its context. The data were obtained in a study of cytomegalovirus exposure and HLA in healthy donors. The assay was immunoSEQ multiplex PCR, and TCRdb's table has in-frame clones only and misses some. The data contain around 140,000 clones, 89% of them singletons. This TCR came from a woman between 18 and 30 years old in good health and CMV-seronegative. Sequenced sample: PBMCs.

The CDR3 nucleotides read TGTGCCAGCACCCCGGGGGGGGGCCTAGGCTATGGCTACACCTTC. Protein sequence: CASTPGGGLGYGYTF. This chain connects TRBV7-3 to TRBJ1-2, with TRBD1 as a possible D gene (6 bases). Trimming stripped 7 bases from V and 4 bases from J, with 19 bases between. Germline values: CDR1 SGHTA, CDR2 FQGTGA. CDR3 length: 15 amino acids.